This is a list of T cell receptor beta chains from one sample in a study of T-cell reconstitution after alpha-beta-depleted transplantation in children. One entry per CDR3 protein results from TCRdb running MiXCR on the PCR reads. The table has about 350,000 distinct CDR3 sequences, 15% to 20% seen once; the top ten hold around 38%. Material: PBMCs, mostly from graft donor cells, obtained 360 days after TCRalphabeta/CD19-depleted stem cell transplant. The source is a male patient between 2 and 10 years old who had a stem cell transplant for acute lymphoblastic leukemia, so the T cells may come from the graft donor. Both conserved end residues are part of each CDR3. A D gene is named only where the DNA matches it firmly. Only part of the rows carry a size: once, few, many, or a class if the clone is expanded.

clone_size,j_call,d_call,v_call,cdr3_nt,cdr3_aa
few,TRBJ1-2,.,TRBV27,TGTGCCAGCAGTTTATGGGGGGGAAGGGGCTACACCTTC,CASSLWGGRGYTF
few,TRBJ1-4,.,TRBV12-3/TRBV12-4,TGTGCCAGCACCCAGTCCTCTCACCTTGAAAAACTGTTTTTT,CASTQSSHLEKLFF
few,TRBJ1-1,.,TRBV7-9,TGTGCCAGCAGCGTCAGTGCTGAAGCTTTCTTT,CASSVSAEAFF
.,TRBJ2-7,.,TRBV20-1,TGCAGTGCTAAAAACCGTGAAAAAAGTAATTACGAGCAGTACTTC,CSAKNREKSNYEQYF
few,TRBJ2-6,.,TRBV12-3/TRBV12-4,TGTGCCAGCAGTTTAGTGCCCTCTGGGGCCAACGTCCTGACTTTC,CASSLVPSGANVLTF
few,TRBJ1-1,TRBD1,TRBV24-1,TGTGCCACCAGTGATGACAGGGGGCGAGAAGCTTTCTTT,CATSDDRGREAFF
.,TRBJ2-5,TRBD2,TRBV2,TGTGCCAGCAGCTTCGTAGCGGGAGTGGAGACCCAGTACTTC,CASSFVAGVETQYF
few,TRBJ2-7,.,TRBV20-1,TGCAGTGCCCCACAACCACGACTCGGAGGAGGCGAGCAGTACTTC,CSAPQPRLGGGEQYF
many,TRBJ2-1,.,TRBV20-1,TGCAGTGCTAGGGACTCAGGCTCCTACAATGAGCAGTTCTTC,CSARDSGSYNEQFF
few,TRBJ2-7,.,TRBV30,TGTGCCTGGAGTGAGGGGTTCTCCTACGAGCAGTACTTC,CAWSEGFSYEQYF
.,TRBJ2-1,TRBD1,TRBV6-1,TGTGCCAGCAGTCCCACACAGGGGGCGCAAGCTCCACAGTTCTTC,CASSPTQGAQAPQFF
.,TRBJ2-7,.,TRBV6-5,TGTGCCAGCAGTTACGGGGCGGGGGAGCAGTACTTC,CASSYGAGEQYF
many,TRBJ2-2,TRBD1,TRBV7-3,TGTGCCAGCAGCCCTGACAGGGTCGGCACCGGGGAGCTGTTTTTT,CASSPDRVGTGELFF
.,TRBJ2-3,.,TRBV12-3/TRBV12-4,TGTGCCAGCGCCTGGGTCCAGGGCTTGGTAGATACGCAGTATTTT,CASAWVQGLVDTQYF
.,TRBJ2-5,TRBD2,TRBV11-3,TGTGCCAGCAGCCTAGGGACTAGCGGGCCGCAAGAGACCCAGTACTTC,CASSLGTSGPQETQYF
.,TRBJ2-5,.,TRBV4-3,TGCGCCAGCAGCCAAGACGGGATTGCGGAGACCCAGTACTTC,CASSQDGIAETQYF
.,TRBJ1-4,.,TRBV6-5,TGTGCCAGCAGTTACTCGCACCTTAGGAACTTAGGAGAAAAACTGTTTTTT,CASSYSHLRNLGEKLFF
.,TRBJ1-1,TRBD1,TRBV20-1,TGCAGTGCTAGGGGCTATACTTCAGGGGGGAGTACTGAAGCTTTCTTT,CSARGYTSGGSTEAFF
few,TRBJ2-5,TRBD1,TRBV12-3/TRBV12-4,TGTGCCAGCAGTTTAGGACAGGGGTGGGAGACCCAGTACTTC,CASSLGQGWETQYF
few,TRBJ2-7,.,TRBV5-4,TGTGCCAGCAGCTTGGAGTTGGCCGCCTACGAGCAGTACTTC,CASSLELAAYEQYF
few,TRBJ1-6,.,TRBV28,TGTGCCAGCAGTCACCTTCATGGGAGACCCCTCCACTTT,CASSHLHGRPLHF
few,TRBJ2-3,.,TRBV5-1,TGCGCCAGCAGCCTGGGGACCCTCTTAAACACAGATACGCAGTATTTT,CASSLGTLLNTDTQYF